The TCR beta chain described here comes from a study of blood T cells in healthy people across ages. Then a second PCR, running about 6 to 12 cycles, was carried out with a sample-barcoded 5' primer and a J-beta primer mix. TCRdb redid the calling of the 5' RACE reads with MiXCR, one entry per CDR3 protein. Of around 1,000,000 distinct CDR3 sequences listed, roughly a quarter are singletons. Every sample yielded at least 7 million isolated PBMCs. Germline V gene sequence: CDR1 DFQATT, CDR2 SNEGSKA (reference sequence). The ends lost 6 bases at V and 5 bases at J; junction bases unmatched: 15. There are 17 residues in the CDR3. This sample also belongs to another study, concerning T cells of mothers and their children. That paper states: Healthy Caucasian mothers, a few in number, and their six children were the donors. Second-PCR amplification with M1S added sample barcodes and 2-4 random nucleotides.

The sample taken for sequencing was blood. The rearrangement links TRBV20-1 to TRBJ2-5, with 13 bases fitting TRBD2. The TCR sequence derives from a girl aged 2 to 9 in good health. The CDR3 coding sequence is TGCAGTGCCCTACTAGCGGGGGGGCCCGGGTGGTTGGAGACCCAGTACTTC. Amino acids: CSALLAGGPGWLETQYF.